Listed below are T cell receptor beta chains from one sample, sequenced in a study of beta chain features in type 1 diabetes. Sequenced by immunoSEQ multiplex PCR; TCRdb stores in-frame clones only, minus some. The data hold roughly 100,000 clones, with 28% observed a single time. Material for sequencing was central memory CD4+ T cells from blood. The receptor source for this set is a woman younger than 35 with type 1 diabetes. The conserved cysteine and the conserved F or W are not part of the CDR3 here.

CDR3 length,V gene,J gene,CDR3 protein
14,TRBV7-8,TRBJ2-3,ASSPLLSGTTDTQY
13,TRBV18,TRBJ2-2,ASSPPITTGLKLF
14,TRBV25-1,TRBJ2-7,ASSDRLAGAVYEQY
14,TRBV5-6,TRBJ2-5,ASSLRAGTYQETQY
13,TRBV2,TRBJ1-1,ASNVGSLGNTEAF
12,TRBV29-1,TRBJ2-3,SVDHTVLTDTQY
13,TRBV7-2,TRBJ1-1,ASSLVGQEPLEAF
13,TRBV14,TRBJ1-4,ASSQDRTRNEKLF
13,TRBV7-2,TRBJ2-3,ASSLVAGGPDTQY
12,TRBV30,TRBJ1-2,AWRPQRGSYGYT
12,TRBV18,TRBJ2-5,ASSGRQTQETQY
13,TRBV9,TRBJ1-6,ASSVEPRGDSPLH
11,TRBV2,TRBJ2-1,ASRASSYNEQF
12,TRBV7-2,TRBJ2-3,ASRDRGGTDTQY
10,TRBV2,TRBJ1-4,ASRQGRGKLF
15,TRBV9,TRBJ2-2,ASSGLEQGGGTGELF
14,TRBV5-4,TRBJ2-1,ASSAGTPGNYNEQF
14,TRBV25-1,TRBJ2-2,ASSEYSGANTGELF
12,TRBV7-3,TRBJ1-1,ASSRGQSNTEAF
13,TRBV28,TRBJ1-3,ASEPGQSSGNTIY
11,TRBV11-3,TRBJ2-5,ASSLDRDETQY
11,TRBV29-1,TRBJ2-5,SVGRVGQETQY
11,TRBV7-2,TRBJ1-1,ASSFNRGTEAF
11,TRBV2,TRBJ1-5,ASIEVLNQPQH
14,TRBV6-1,TRBJ2-5,ASSDTGTGRGETQY
13,TRBV14,TRBJ2-1,ASSQDWAGGSEQF
12,TRBV19,TRBJ2-3,ASTPGTSEYTQY
11,TRBV7-9,TRBJ2-2,ASSLVGPGELF
12,TRBV27,TRBJ1-4,ASSRGTGAEKLF
15,TRBV2,TRBJ2-3,ASRMGTSGRNTDTQY
13,TRBV5-1,TRBJ2-5,ASSLWAGKQETQY
11,TRBV28,TRBJ2-7,ASSRGTSYEQY
13,TRBV10-3,TRBJ1-5,AISAFGDSNQPQH
11,TRBV29-1,TRBJ1-4,SVYIPANEKLF
13,TRBV5-4,TRBJ1-2,ASSLPGVIGGGYT
11,TRBV29-1,TRBJ1-1,SSSDRENTEAF
14,TRBV9,TRBJ2-5,ASSVTGTGNVETQY
12,TRBV18,TRBJ1-3,ASSPAASGNTIY
14,TRBV5-1,TRBJ2-3,ASSIFTGSPGDTQY
10,TRBV12-5,TRBJ1-2,ASGRESGGYT
13,TRBV15,TRBJ1-2,ATSGHDRGYYGYT
11,TRBV11-1,TRBJ1-1,ASSLQGFTEAF
14,TRBV28,TRBJ2-5,ASSLAAVSVGETQY
14,TRBV5-1,TRBJ2-2,ASSRLASANTGELF
12,TRBV5-1,TRBJ2-1,ASSLTAGYNEQF
12,TRBV27,TRBJ1-2,ASRLTQGDYGYT
14,TRBV4-3,TRBJ1-1,ASSQETGAGNTEAF
13,TRBV28,TRBJ2-1,ASTRGGSSYNEQF
10,TRBV11-2,TRBJ1-2,ASSLDVDGYT
10,TRBV6-6,TRBJ2-1,ASSGQGNEQF
12,TRBV7-9,TRBJ1-1,ASSRQGGDTEAF
12,TRBV27,TRBJ1-2,ASSLNRGAGGYT
14,TRBV7-6,TRBJ1-1,ASSLETGQRGTEAF
13,TRBV5-4,TRBJ2-1,ASSLSVGGPREQF
11,TRBV4-3,TRBJ1-2,ASSQDRTYGYT